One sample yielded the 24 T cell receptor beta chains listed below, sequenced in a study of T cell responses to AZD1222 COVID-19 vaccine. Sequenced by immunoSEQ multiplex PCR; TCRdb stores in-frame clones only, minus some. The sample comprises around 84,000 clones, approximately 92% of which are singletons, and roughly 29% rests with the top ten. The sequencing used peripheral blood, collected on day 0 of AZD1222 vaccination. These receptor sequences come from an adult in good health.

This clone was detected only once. CDR3 nucleotides: TGTGCCAGTAGTATAACTGACAGGGGTTATGGCTACACCTTC. This encodes CASSITDRGYGYTF. V is TRBV19 and J is TRBJ1-2, with 8 bases aligning to TRBD1. The CDR3 totals 14 residues. The V gene end was trimmed by 2 bases and the J gene end by 5 bases; junction bases not matched to a gene: 4. Germline CDR1 LNHDA, CDR2 SQIVND (reference sequence).

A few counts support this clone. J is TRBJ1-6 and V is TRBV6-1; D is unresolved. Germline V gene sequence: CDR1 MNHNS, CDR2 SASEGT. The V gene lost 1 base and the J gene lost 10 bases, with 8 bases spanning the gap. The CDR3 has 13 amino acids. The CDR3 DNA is TGTGCCAGCAGTGAAGTGGTACGATCACCCCTCCACTTT. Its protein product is CASSEVVRSPLHF.

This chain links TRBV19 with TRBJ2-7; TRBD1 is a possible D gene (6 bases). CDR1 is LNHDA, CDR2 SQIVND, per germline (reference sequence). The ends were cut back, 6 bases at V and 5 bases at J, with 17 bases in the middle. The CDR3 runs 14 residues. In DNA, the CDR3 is TGTGCCAGTAGGAGTGTGGGCAGGGGAGACGAGCAGTACTTC. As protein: CASRSVGRGDEQYF.

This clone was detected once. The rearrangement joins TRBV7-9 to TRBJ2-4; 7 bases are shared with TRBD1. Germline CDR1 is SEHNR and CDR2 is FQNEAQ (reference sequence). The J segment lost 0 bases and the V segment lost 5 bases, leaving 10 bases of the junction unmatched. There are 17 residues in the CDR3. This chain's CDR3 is CASSPARQGPAKNIQYF. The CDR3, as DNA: TGTGCCAGCAGCCCGGCGAGACAGGGCCCAGCCAAAAACATTCAGTACTTC.

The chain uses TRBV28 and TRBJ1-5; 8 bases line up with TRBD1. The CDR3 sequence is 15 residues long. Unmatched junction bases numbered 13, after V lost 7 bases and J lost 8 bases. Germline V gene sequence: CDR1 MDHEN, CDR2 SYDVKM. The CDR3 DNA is TGTGCCAGCACCGGTCCACAGGGGGGGTGGGAGCCCCAGCATTTT. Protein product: CASTGPQGGWEPQHF.

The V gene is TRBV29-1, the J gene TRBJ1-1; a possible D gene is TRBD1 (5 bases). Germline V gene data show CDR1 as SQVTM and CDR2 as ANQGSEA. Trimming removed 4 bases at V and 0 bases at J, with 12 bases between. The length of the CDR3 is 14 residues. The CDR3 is CSVGGVDMNTEAFF. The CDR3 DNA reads TGCAGCGTTGGAGGGGTGGACATGAACACTGAAGCTTTCTTT.

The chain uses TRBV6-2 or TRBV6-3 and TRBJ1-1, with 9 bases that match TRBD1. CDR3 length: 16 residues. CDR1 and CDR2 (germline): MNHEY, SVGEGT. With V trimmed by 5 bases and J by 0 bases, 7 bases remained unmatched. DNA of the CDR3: TGTGCCAGCAGTCCCCGGACAGGGGCCATGAACACTGAAGCTTTCTTT. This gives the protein CASSPRTGAMNTEAFF.

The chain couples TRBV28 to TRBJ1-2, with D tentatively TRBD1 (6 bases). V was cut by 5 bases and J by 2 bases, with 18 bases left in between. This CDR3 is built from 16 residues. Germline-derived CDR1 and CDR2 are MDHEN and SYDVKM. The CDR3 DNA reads TGTGCCAGCAGTCCCGCCCAGGGGAAGGGGAACTATGGCTACACCTTC. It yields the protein CASSPAQGKGNYGYTF.

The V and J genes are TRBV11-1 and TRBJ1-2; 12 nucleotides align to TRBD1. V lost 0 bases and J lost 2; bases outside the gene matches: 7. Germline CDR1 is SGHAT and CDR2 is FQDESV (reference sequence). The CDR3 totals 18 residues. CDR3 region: CASSLATGQGALNYGYTF. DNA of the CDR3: TGTGCCAGCAGCTTAGCGACGGGACAGGGGGCTCTCAACTATGGCTACACCTTC.

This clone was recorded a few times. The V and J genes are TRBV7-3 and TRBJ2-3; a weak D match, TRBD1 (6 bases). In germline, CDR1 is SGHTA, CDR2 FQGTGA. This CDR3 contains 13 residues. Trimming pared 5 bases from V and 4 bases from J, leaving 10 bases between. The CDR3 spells CASSRTAPDTQYF. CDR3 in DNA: TGTGCCAGCAGCCGGACAGCGCCAGATACGCAGTATTTT. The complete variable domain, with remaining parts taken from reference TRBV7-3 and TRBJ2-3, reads GAGVSQTPSNKVTEKGKYVELRCDPISGHTALYWYRQSLGQGPEFLIYFQGTGAADDSGLPNDRFFAVRPEGSVSTLKIQRTERGDSAVYLCASSRTAPDTQYFGPGTRLTVL.

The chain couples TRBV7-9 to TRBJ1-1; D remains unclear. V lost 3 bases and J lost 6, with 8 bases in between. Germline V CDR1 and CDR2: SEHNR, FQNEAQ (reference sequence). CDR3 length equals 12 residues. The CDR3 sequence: CASSFGVAEAFF. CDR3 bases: TGTGCCAGCAGCTTCGGTGTCGCTGAAGCTTTCTTT.

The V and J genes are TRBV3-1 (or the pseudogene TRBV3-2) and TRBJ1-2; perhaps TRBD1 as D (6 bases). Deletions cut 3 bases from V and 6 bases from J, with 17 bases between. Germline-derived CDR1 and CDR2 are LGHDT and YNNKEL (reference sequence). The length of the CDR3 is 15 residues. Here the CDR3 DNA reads TGTGCCAGCAGCCATGGGTTGGGGGGCGTGGATGGCTACACCTTC. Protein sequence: CASSHGLGGVDGYTF.

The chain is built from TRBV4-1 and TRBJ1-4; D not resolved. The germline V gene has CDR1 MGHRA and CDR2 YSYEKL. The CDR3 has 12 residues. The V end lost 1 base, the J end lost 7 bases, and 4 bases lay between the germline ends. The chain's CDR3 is CASSQAFEKLFF. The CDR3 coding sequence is TGCGCCAGCAGCCAAGCTTTTGAAAAACTGTTTTTT.

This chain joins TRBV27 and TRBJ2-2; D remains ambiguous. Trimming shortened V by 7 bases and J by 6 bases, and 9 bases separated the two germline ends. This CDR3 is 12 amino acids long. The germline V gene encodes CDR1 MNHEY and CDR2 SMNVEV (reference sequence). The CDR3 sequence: CASKIVSGELFF. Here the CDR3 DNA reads TGTGCCAGCAAGATTGTCTCCGGGGAGCTGTTTTTT.

In nucleotides, the CDR3 is TGTGCCAGCAGTTTAGGGTCTTCACCCCTCCACTTT. Residues: CASSLGSSPLHF. The chain couples TRBV27 to TRBJ1-6, with D unclear. CDR3 size: 12 residues. In germline, CDR1 is MNHEY, CDR2 SMNVEV (reference sequence). V was pared by 2 bases and J by 9 bases, with 5 bases between.

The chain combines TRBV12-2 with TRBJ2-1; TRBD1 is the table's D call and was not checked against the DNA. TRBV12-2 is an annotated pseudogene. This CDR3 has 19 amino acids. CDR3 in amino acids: CASRTNTKNPRSSYNEQFF. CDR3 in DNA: TGTGCAAGTCGAACAAACACAAAAAATCCCAGAAGCTCCTACAATGAGCAGTTCTTC.

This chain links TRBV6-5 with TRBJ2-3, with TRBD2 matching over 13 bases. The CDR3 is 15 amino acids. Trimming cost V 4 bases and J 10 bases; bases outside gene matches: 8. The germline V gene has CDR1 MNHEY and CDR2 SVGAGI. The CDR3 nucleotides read TGTGCCAGCAGTTCGGGACTAGCGGGAAAGTTTGCGCAGTATTTT. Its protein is CASSSGLAGKFAQYF.

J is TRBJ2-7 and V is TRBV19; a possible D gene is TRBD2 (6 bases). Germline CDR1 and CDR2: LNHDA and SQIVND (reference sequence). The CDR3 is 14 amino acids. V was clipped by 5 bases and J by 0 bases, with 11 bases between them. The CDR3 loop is CASSPRTTSYEQYF. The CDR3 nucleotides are TGTGCCAGTAGTCCACGGACTACCTCCTACGAGCAGTACTTC.

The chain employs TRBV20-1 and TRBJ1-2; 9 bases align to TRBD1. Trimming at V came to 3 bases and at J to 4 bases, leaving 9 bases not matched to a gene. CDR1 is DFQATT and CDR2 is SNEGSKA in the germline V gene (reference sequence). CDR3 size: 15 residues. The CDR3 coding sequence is TGCAGTGCTAGTAGTACGGGACAGGGAGCCTATGGCTACACCTTC. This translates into CSASSTGQGAYGYTF.

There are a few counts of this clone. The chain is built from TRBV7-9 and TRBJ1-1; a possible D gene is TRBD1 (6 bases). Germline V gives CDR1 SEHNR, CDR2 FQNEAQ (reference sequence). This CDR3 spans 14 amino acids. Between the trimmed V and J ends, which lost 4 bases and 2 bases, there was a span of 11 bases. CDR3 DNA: TGTGCCAGCAGCTCCGGGACAACAAACACTGAAGCTTTCTTT. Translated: CASSSGTTNTEAFF.

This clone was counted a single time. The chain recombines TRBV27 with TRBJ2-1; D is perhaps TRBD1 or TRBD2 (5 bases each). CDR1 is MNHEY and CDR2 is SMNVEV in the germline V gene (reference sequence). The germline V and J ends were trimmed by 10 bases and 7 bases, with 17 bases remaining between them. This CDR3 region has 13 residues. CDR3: CATWGTAHNEQFF. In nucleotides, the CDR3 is TGTGCCACCTGGGGGACCGCTCATAATGAGCAGTTCTTC.

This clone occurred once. The CDR3 loop is CASSGPRSPTYEQYF. The CDR3 coding sequence is TGTGCCAGCAGCGGACCTAGGAGTCCTACCTACGAGCAGTACTTC. This chain connects TRBV5-5 to TRBJ2-7; D gene ambiguous. Germline V lookup: CDR1 SGHKS, CDR2 YYEKEE (reference sequence). The CDR3 runs 15 residues. Trimming pared 4 bases from V and 2 bases from J, leaving 16 bases between.

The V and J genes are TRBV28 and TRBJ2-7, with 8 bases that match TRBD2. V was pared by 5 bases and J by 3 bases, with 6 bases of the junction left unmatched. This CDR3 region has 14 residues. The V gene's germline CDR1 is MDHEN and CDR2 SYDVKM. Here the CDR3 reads CASSPYTSGYEQYF. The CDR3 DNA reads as TGTGCCAGCAGTCCATATACTAGCGGCTACGAGCAGTACTTC.

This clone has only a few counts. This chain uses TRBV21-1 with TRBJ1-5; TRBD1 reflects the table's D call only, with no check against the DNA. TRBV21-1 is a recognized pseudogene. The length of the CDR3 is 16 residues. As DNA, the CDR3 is TGTGCCACCCCTGAACTCGGACAGGGGGCTGATCAGCCCCAGCATTTT. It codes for CATPELGQGADQPQHF.